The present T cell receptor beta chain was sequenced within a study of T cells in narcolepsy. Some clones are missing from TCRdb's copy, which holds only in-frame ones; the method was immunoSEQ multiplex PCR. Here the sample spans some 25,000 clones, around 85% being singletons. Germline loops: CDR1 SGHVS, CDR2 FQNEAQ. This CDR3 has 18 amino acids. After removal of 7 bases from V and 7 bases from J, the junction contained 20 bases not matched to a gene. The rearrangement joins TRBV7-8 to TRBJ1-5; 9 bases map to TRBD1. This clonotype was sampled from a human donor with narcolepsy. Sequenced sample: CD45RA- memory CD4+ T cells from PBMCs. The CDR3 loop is CASNEQGAWGSGEQPQHF. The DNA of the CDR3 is TGTGCCAGCAACGAACAGGGGGCATGGGGTAGTGGTGAACAGCCCCAGCATTTT.